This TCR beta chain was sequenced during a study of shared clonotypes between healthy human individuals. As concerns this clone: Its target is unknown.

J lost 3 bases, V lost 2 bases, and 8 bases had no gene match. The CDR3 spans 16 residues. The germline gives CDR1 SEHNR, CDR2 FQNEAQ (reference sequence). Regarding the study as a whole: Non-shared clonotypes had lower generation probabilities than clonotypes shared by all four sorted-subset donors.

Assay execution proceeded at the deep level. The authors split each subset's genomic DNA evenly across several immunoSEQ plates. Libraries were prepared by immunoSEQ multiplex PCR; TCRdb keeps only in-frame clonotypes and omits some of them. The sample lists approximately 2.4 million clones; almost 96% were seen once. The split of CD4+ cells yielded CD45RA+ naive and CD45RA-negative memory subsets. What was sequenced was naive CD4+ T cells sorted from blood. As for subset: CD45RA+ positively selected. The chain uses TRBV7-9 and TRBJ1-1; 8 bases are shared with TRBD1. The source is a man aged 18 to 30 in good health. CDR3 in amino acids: CASSLWRTGSDTEAFF. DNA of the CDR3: TGTGCCAGCAGCTTATGGAGGACAGGGTCAGACACTGAAGCTTTCTTT.